The 30 T cell receptor beta chains below all came from one sample that was sequenced in a study of memory CD4+ T cells and cytomegalovirus serostatus. Sequenced by immunoSEQ multiplex PCR; TCRdb stores in-frame clones only, minus some. The sample consists of about 56,000 clones, 82% of them appearing once. The sort gate was single viable CD3+CD4+CD8-CD45RO+ cells for memory CD4+ T cells. Source material: memory CD4+ T cells from blood. The receptors come from an adult in good health and CMV-seronegative.

The V and J genes are TRBV28 and TRBJ1-5, with 8 bases lining up with TRBD1. V gave up 6 bases and J gave up 0 bases; unmatched junction bases: 7. The CDR3 has 16 residues. Germline V gives CDR1 MDHEN, CDR2 SYDVKM. The CDR3 coding sequence is TGTGCCAGCAGCCCTCGGACAGGGAATAGCAATCAGCCCCAGCATTTT. Its translation: CASSPRTGNSNQPQHF.

The rearrangement joins TRBV7-2 to TRBJ1-1; no clear D gene. The V end lost 2 bases, the J end lost 12 bases, and 7 bases lay between the germline ends. Germline V gives CDR1 SGHTA, CDR2 FQGNSA. This CDR3 has 10 residues. Here the CDR3 DNA reads TGTGCCAGCAGCTTATTCGAGACTTTCTTT. It encodes CASSLFETFF. Variable domain in full (rest from reference TRBV7-2 and TRBJ1-1): GAGVSQSPSNKVTEKGKDVELRCDPISGHTALYWYRQSLGQGLEFLIYFQGNSAPDKSGLPSDRFSAERTGGSVSTLTIQRTQQEDSAVYLCASSLFETFFGQGTRLTVV.

The V gene is TRBV5-1, the J gene TRBJ1-1; D gene ambiguous. Germline V lookup: CDR1 SGHRS, CDR2 YFSETQ. This CDR3 is built from 16 residues. V was shortened by 0 bases and J by 3 bases, with 15 bases between the two germline ends. Here the CDR3 reads CASSLEARRPDTEAFF. CDR3 DNA sequence: TGCGCCAGCAGCTTGGAGGCTCGGCGTCCGGACACTGAAGCTTTCTTT.

The rearrangement uses TRBV19 and TRBJ1-2; D is unclear. This CDR3 region has 13 residues. Germline values: CDR1 LNHDA, CDR2 SQIVND (reference sequence). Trimming took off 6 bases at V and 6 bases at J, with 14 bases between the two ends. In DNA, the CDR3 is TGTGCCAGTAGCCAGCTAGGAACACATGGCTACACCTTC. It specifies CASSQLGTHGYTF. Combining the CDR3 with reference TRBV19 and TRBJ1-2 gives the whole variable domain DGGITQSPKYLFRKEGQNVTLSCEQNLNHDAMYWYRQDPGQGLRLIYYSQIVNDFQKGDIAEGYSVSREKKESFPLTVTSAQKNPTAFYLCASSQLGTHGYTFGSGTRLTVV.

The genes are TRBV5-1 and TRBJ1-3, with D possibly being TRBD1 (5 bases). Trimming took 2 bases from V and 4 from J, leaving 16 bases between them. CDR3 length: 16 amino acids. Germline V gene lookup returns CDR1 SGHRS and CDR2 YFSETQ. As DNA, the CDR3 is TGCGCCAGCAGCTTTCAGGGCGGCGCGTCGGGAAACACCATATATTTT. The encoded protein is CASSFQGGASGNTIYF.

The chain uses TRBV7-9 and TRBJ1-5; no clear D gene. CDR1 is SEHNR and CDR2 is FQNEAQ in the germline V gene (reference sequence). There are 13 residues in the CDR3. V was cut by 2 bases and J by 3 bases, with 5 bases left in between. The CDR3 coding sequence is TGTGCCAGCAGCTTATACCCCAATCAGCCCCAGCATTTT. Amino acids: CASSLYPNQPQHF.

The genes are TRBV5-1 and TRBJ2-5; the match to TRBD1 covers 10 bases. Looked up from germline, CDR1 is SGHRS and CDR2 is YFSETQ. The junction had 4 bases not matched to a gene; V was cut back by 1 base and J by 4 bases. CDR3 length: 15 amino acids. CDR3 sequence reads: CASSLRTGGGETQYF. The CDR3 nucleotides are TGCGCCAGCAGCTTGAGGACAGGGGGTGGAGAGACCCAGTACTTC. Using reference TRBV5-1 and TRBJ2-5 for the parts outside the CDR3, the full variable domain is KAGVTQTPRYLIKTRGQQVTLSCSPISGHRSVSWYQQTPGQGLQFLFEYFSETQRNKGNFPGRFSGRQFSNSRSEMNVSTLELGDSALYLCASSLRTGGGETQYFGPGTRLLVL.

V gene TRBV20-1 combines with J gene TRBJ2-7; D is uncertain. Per the germline V gene, CDR1 is DFQATT and CDR2 is SNEGSKA (reference sequence). The ends were cut back, 4 bases at V and 0 bases at J, with 4 bases in the middle. The CDR3 runs 11 residues. CDR3 in amino acids: CSATPSYEQYF. The CDR3 DNA reads as TGCAGTGCTACCCCCTCCTACGAGCAGTACTTC.

This rearrangement joins TRBV7-2 to TRBJ1-3, with 7 bases matching TRBD1. J was trimmed by 9 bases and V by 3 bases; bases with no gene match: 5. The CDR3 is 13 residues long. Germline CDR1 SGHTA, CDR2 FQGNSA. The CDR3 loop is CASSLTGSSTIYF. The CDR3 nucleotides read TGTGCCAGCAGCTTGACAGGGTCGAGCACCATATATTTT.

This clone was seen just once. This chain connects TRBV6-5 to TRBJ1-4; D ambiguous. The CDR3 contains 15 residues. CDR1 and CDR2 from the germline V gene are MNHEY and SVGAGI. Trimming removed 2 bases from V and 4 bases from J, with 11 bases in between. The CDR3 DNA is TGTGCCAGCAGTTACGGGCCAGTTGGTAATGAAAAACTGTTTTTT. This translates into CASSYGPVGNEKLFF.

V is TRBV10-3 and J is TRBJ2-1; tentative D call: TRBD1 (7 bases). V dropped 8 bases and J dropped 7 bases, with 12 bases sitting between them. The CDR3 has 12 amino acids. CDR1 and CDR2 from the germline V gene are ENHRY and SYGVKD. CDR3 nucleotides: TGTGCCATCCAGACAGGGACTAATGAGCAGTTCTTC. It is translated as CAIQTGTNEQFF.

Concerning this clone itself: The same CDR3 is also encoded by other DNA sequences in this sample. V is TRBV18 and J is TRBJ1-2; 8 nucleotides align to TRBD1. CDR3 size: 13 residues. The V and J ends lost 3 bases and 8 bases, in that order; junction bases with no gene match: 5. Germline-derived CDR1 and CDR2 are KGHSH and LQKENI. This chain's CDR3 is CASSPGQGVGYTF. The DNA of the CDR3 is TGTGCCAGCTCACCTGGACAGGGTGTGGGCTACACCTTC.

The chain combines TRBV19 with TRBJ1-5; D not resolved. The length of the CDR3 is 13 residues. Per germline, CDR1 LNHDA and CDR2 SQIVND (reference sequence). V lost 4 bases and J lost 2, with 6 bases in between. Here the CDR3 DNA reads TGTGCCAGTAGTACATTTGGCAATCAGCCCCAGCATTTT. Amino acids: CASSTFGNQPQHF.

In this sample, this clone turned up a few times. This chain connects TRBV30 to TRBJ2-7; 8 bases line up with TRBD1. Germline V gene lookup returns CDR1 GTSNPN and CDR2 SVGIG (reference sequence). V shed 5 bases, J shed 1 base, and the junction held 13 bases outside the gene matches. CDR3 size: 16 residues. CDR3 bases: TGTGCCTGGCGCCGGCCCCAGGGGGCAAGGTCCTACGAGCAGTACTTC. This codes for CAWRRPQGARSYEQYF. Complete variable domain (other parts from reference TRBV30 and TRBJ2-7): SQTIHQWPATLVQPVGSPLSLECTVEGTSNPNLYWYRQAAGRGLQLLFYSVGIGQISSEVPQNLSASRPQDRQFILSSKKLLLSDSGFYLCAWRRPQGARSYEQYFGPGTRLTVT.

This clone has just one count. The chain has TRBV20-1 and TRBJ2-3; tentatively, D is TRBD2 (6 bases). V was cut by 7 bases and J by 4 bases, with 9 bases left in between. Looked up from germline, CDR1 is DFQATT and CDR2 is SNEGSKA (reference sequence). The CDR3 extends over 11 amino acids. CDR3 sequence: CSGRAPDTQYF. CDR3 coding DNA: TGCAGTGGGAGGGCCCCAGATACGCAGTATTTT.

V is TRBV5-1 and J is TRBJ1-1; 7 positions agree with TRBD1. The trim removed 6 bases at V and 4 bases at J, leaving 15 bases unmatched. The germline V gene encodes CDR1 SGHRS and CDR2 YFSETQ. There are 16 residues in the CDR3. The CDR3 loop reads CASNPILDRVGTEAFF. CDR3 bases: TGCGCCAGCAACCCTATTCTCGACAGGGTTGGCACTGAAGCTTTCTTT. The full variable domain, in which reference TRBV5-1 and TRBJ1-1 provide the parts outside the CDR3, is KAGVTQTPRYLIKTRGQQVTLSCSPISGHRSVSWYQQTPGQGLQFLFEYFSETQRNKGNFPGRFSGRQFSNSRSEMNVSTLELGDSALYLCASNPILDRVGTEAFFGQGTRLTVV.

The V call is TRBV14, the J call TRBJ1-3, with 7 bases aligning to TRBD1. CDR1 is SGHDN and CDR2 is FVKESK in the germline V gene. This CDR3 is built from 15 residues. Trimming cost V 2 bases and J 2 bases; bases outside gene matches: 3. The CDR3 spells CASSQSQGPGNTIYF. DNA for the CDR3: TGTGCCAGCAGCCAATCACAGGGGCCTGGAAACACCATATATTTT.

Turning to this clone: The junction departs from the called germline gene at one end, perhaps through a read error. CDR3 region: CASSFLGGVNYGYTF. CDR3 DNA: TGTGCTAGCAGCTTCTTAGGTGGTGTCAACTATGGCTACACCTTC. The chain couples TRBV7-7 to TRBJ1-2, with no clear D. The CDR3 has 15 amino acids. Germline V gives CDR1 SSHAT, CDR2 FNYEAQ (reference sequence).

This clone appeared once. The rearrangement joins TRBV7-2 to TRBJ1-1; tentative D call: TRBD1 (6 bases). This CDR3 comprises 16 residues. V lost 7 bases and J lost 2, with 20 bases in between. Germline CDR1 reads SGHTA; CDR2 reads FQGNSA. The CDR3 loop is CASTLGLYRVNTEAFF. The CDR3, as DNA: TGTGCCAGCACCCTCGGGCTCTACAGGGTTAACACTGAAGCTTTCTTT. Using reference TRBV7-2 and TRBJ1-1 for the parts outside the CDR3, the full variable domain is GAGVSQSPSNKVTEKGKDVELRCDPISGHTALYWYRQSLGQGLEFLIYFQGNSAPDKSGLPSDRFSAERTGGSVSTLTIQRTQQEDSAVYLCASTLGLYRVNTEAFFGQGTRLTVV.

This sequence joins TRBV5-4 and TRBJ1-6, with TRBD1 matching over 8 bases. The V gene's germline CDR1 is SGHNT and CDR2 YYREEE (reference sequence). The CDR3 contains 18 residues. V gave up 3 bases and J gave up 7 bases; unmatched junction bases: 15. CDR3 DNA sequence: TGTGCCAGCAGCTCACCTCTGGACAGGGCCAATCCCAATTCACCCCTCCACTTT. It codes for CASSSPLDRANPNSPLHF.

The chain couples TRBV28 to TRBJ2-1, with 8 bases matching TRBD1. Germline V gives CDR1 MDHEN, CDR2 SYDVKM. The CDR3 length is 16 residues. Trimming removed 5 bases from V and 4 bases from J; junction bases left unmatched: 10. Here the CDR3 reads CASSESGTGRYNEQFF. Here the CDR3 DNA reads TGTGCCAGCAGTGAATCCGGGACAGGAAGGTACAATGAGCAGTTCTTC.

The gene calls are TRBV18 and TRBJ2-5, with 10 nucleotides matching TRBD2. Trimming cost V 4 bases and J 2 bases; bases outside gene matches: 4. Germline V lookup: CDR1 KGHSH, CDR2 LQKENI. The CDR3 loop spans 15 amino acids. The CDR3 reads CASSQGLAQQETQYF. The CDR3 DNA is TGTGCCAGCTCACAGGGACTAGCGCAGCAAGAGACCCAGTACTTC.

The V call is TRBV7-3, the J call TRBJ1-1; TRBD1 is a possible D gene (6 bases). The CDR3 length is 18 residues. CDR1 SGHTA and CDR2 FQGTGA come from the germline V gene. Trimming cost V 5 bases and J 4 bases, with 26 bases left between them. This CDR3 reads CASSPRARGLRMSTEAFF. The CDR3 DNA follows: TGTGCCAGCAGCCCAAGGGCCAGGGGACTTCGGATGAGCACTGAAGCTTTCTTT.

The chain carries TRBV10-3 and TRBJ1-1; a possible D gene is TRBD1 (6 bases). Germline CDR1 reads ENHRY; CDR2 reads SYGVKD. The ends were cut back, 2 bases at V and 4 bases at J, with 11 bases in the middle. This CDR3 comprises 14 residues. The CDR3 region has the DNA TGTGCCATCAGTGAGAACAGGGTGGGCACTGAAGCTTTCTTT. Residues: CAISENRVGTEAFF.

J is TRBJ2-3 and V is TRBV12-5; unclear D gene. Germline V gene data show CDR1 as LGHNT and CDR2 as FRNRAP. The CDR3 runs to 13 residues. Trimming took off 5 bases at V and 2 bases at J, with 8 bases between the two ends. The CDR3 region has the DNA TGTGCTAGTGGTCCCCCGGACACAGATACGCAGTATTTT. The encoded protein is CASGPPDTDTQYF.

This sequence joins TRBV18 and TRBJ2-7; 9 bases are shared with TRBD2. V was pared by 2 bases and J by 7 bases, with 12 bases of the junction left unmatched. Germline V gene sequence: CDR1 KGHSH, CDR2 LQKENI. CDR3 length: 16 amino acids. The CDR3 protein is CASSPGILRGGGEQYF. The CDR3 bases are TGTGCCAGCTCACCAGGTATCCTGCGGGGGGGCGGAGAGCAGTACTTC.

V gene TRBV4-3 combines with J gene TRBJ2-7; 7 bases fit TRBD2. Trimming at V came to 0 bases and at J to 1 base, leaving 3 bases not matched to a gene. Germline CDR1 and CDR2: LGHNA and YSLEER. This CDR3 has 15 amino acids. The CDR3 loop is CASSQDWEGSYEQYF. The CDR3 nucleotides are TGCGCCAGCAGCCAAGATTGGGAGGGGTCCTACGAGCAGTACTTC.

The chain recombines TRBV11-2 with TRBJ1-1, with 7 positions matching TRBD1. Germline CDR1 and CDR2: SGHAT and FQNNGV. Germline trimming cut 10 bases from V and 1 base from J; bases unmatched to any gene: 12. The CDR3 runs to 15 residues. The CDR3 DNA reads as TGTGCCACCAGACCAGAGGGGGCGCGGAACACTGAAGCTTTCTTT. It specifies CATRPEGARNTEAFF.

The CDR3 DNA reads as TGTGCCAGCAGTGAACGGGGGCTCGCCCAAGAGACCCAGTACTTC. Translating gives CASSERGLAQETQYF. This rearrangement joins TRBV2 to TRBJ2-5; perhaps D is TRBD1 or TRBD2 (6 bases each). Germline V gene data show CDR1 as SNHLY and CDR2 as FYNNEI. This CDR3 is built from 15 residues. V lost 2 bases and J lost 1, with 11 bases in between. The full variable domain, in which reference TRBV2 and TRBJ2-5 provide the parts outside the CDR3, is EPEVTQTPSHQVTQMGQEVILRCVPISNHLYFYWYRQILGQKVEFLVSFYNNEISEKSEIFDDQFSVERPDGSNFTLKIRSTKLEDSAMYFCASSERGLAQETQYFGPGTRLLVL.

The V and J genes are TRBV4-2 and TRBJ2-2; no clear D. The CDR3 is 15 residues long. V gave up 1 base and J gave up 2 bases, with 8 bases separating them. The V gene's germline CDR1 is LGHNA and CDR2 YNFKEQ. The CDR3 region is CASSQVTGNTGELFF. CDR3 sequence (DNA): TGTGCCAGCAGCCAAGTTACGGGTAACACCGGGGAGCTGTTTTTT.